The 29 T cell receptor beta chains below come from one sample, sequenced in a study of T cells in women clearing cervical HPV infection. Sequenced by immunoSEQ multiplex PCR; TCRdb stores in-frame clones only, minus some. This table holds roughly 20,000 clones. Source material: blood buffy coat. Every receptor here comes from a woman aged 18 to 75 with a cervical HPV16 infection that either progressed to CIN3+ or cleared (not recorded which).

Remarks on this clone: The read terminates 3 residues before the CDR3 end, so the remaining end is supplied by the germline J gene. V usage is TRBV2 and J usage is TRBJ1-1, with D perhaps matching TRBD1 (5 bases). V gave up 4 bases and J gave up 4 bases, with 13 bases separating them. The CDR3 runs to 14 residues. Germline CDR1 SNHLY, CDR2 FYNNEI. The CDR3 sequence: CASSASGWGTEAFF. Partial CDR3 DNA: TGTGCCAGCAGTGCCTCAGGGTGGGGCACTGAA.

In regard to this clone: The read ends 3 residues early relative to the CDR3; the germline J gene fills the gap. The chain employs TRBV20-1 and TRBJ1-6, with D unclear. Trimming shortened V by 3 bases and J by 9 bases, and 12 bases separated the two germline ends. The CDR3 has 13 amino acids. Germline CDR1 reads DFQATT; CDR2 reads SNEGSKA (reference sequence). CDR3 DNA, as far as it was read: TGCAGTGCTAGGGGCCCAGCAGGTTCACCC. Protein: CSARGPAGSP. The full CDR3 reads CSARGPAGSPLHF.

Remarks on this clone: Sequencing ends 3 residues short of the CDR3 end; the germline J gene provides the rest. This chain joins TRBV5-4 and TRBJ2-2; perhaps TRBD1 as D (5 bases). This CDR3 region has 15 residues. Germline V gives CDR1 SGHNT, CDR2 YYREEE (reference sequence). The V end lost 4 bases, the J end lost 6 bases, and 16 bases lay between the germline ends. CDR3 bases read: TGTGCCAGCAGCGCGCAGGACAATGTGGCCGGGGAG. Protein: CASSAQDNVAGE. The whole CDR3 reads CASSAQDNVAGELFF.

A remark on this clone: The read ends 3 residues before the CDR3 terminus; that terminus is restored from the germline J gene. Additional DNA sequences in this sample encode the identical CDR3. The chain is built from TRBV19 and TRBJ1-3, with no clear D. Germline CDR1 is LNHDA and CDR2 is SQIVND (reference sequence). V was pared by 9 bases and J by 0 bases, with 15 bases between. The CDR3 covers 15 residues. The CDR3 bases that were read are TGTGCCAGCACCTTAGGGCTCCACTCTGGAAACACC. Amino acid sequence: CASTLGLHSGNT. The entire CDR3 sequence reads CASTLGLHSGNTIYF.

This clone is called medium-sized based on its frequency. CDR3 DNA (partial): TGTGCCAGCAGCGTAACTTGGACTATCGCAGATACG. Encoded protein: CASSVTWTIADT. The full-length CDR3 reads as CASSVTWTIADTQYF. This rearrangement joins TRBV9 to TRBJ2-3, with D maybe TRBD2 (6 bases). The read ends 3 residues before the CDR3 terminus; that terminus is restored from the germline J gene. The CDR3 is 15 amino acids. CDR1 SGDLS and CDR2 YYNGEE come from the germline V gene. Trimming stripped 1 base from V and 4 bases from J, with 13 bases between.

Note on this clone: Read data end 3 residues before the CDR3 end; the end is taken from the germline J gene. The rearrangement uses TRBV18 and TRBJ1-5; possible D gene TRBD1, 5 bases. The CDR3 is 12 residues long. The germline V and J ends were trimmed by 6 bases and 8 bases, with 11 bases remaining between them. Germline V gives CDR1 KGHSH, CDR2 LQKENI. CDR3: CASSPGQEPQHF. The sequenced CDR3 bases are TGTGCCAGCTCCCCAGGGCAAGAGCCC.

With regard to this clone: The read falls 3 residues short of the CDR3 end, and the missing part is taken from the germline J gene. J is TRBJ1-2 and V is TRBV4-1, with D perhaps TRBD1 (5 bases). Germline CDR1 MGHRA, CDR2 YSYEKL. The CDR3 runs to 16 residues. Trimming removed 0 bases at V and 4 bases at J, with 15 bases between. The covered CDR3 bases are TGCGCCAGCAGCCAAGAAGAAGGAGGGGTAAGCTATGGC. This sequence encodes CASSQEEGGVSYG. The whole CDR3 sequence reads CASSQEEGGVSYGYTF.

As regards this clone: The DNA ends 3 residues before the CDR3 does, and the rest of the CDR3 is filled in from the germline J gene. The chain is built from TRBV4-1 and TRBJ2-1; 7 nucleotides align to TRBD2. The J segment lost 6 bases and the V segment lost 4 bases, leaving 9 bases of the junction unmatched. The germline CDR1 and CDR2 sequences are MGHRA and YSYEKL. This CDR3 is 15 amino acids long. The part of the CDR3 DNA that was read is TGCGCCAGCAGCCTCCTCCCACTAGCGATCAATGAG. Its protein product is CASSLLPLAINE. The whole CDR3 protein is CASSLLPLAINEQFF.

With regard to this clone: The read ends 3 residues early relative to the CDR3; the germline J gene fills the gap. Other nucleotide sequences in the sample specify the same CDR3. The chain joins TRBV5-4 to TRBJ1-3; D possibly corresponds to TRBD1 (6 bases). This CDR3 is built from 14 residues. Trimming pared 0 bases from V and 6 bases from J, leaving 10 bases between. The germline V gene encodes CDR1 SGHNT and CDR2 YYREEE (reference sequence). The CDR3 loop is CASSLDRVENTIYF. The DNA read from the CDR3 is TGTGCCAGCAGCTTGGACAGGGTAGAAAACACC.

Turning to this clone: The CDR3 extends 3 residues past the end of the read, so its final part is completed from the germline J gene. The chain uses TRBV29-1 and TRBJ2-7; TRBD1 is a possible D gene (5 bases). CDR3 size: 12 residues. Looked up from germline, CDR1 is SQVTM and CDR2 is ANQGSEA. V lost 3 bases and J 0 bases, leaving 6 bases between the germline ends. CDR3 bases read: TGCAGCGTTGACGACAGCTCCTACGAG. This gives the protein CSVDDSSYE. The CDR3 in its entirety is CSVDDSSYEQYF.

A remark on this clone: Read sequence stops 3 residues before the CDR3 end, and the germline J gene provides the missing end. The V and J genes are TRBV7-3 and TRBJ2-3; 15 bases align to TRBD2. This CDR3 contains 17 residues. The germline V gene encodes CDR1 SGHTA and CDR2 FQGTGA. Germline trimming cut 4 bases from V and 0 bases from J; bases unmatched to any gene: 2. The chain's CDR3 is CASSSGLAGGSTDTQYF. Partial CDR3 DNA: TGTGCCAGCAGCTCCGGACTAGCGGGGGGGAGCACAGATACG.

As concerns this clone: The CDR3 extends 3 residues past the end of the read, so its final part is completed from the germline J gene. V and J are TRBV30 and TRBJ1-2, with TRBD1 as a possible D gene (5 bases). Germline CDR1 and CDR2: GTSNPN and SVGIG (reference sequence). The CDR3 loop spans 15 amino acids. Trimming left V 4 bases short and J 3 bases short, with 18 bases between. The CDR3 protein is CAWTPDRGSHYGYTF. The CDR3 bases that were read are TGTGCCTGGACCCCTGACAGAGGCAGCCACTATGGC.

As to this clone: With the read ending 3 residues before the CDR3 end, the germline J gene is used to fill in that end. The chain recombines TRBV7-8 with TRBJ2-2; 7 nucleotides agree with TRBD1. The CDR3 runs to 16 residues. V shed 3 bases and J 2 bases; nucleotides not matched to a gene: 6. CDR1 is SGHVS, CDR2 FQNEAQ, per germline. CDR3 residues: CASSFAGTDNTGELFF. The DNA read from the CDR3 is TGTGCCAGCAGCTTCGCCGGGACAGACAACACCGGGGAG.

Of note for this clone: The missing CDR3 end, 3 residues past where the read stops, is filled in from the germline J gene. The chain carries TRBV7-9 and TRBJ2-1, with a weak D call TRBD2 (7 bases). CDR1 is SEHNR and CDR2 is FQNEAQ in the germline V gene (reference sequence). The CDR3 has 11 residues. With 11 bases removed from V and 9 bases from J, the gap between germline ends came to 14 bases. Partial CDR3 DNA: TGTGCCCTAAGGGGGGGAAGTGAG. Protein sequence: CALRGGSE. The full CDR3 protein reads CALRGGSEQFF. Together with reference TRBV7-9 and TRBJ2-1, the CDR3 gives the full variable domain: DTGVSQNPRHKITKRGQNVTFRCDPISEHNRLYWYRQTLGQGPEFLTYFQNEAQLEKSRLLSDRFSAERPKGSFSTLEIQRTEQGDSAMYLCALRGGSEQFFGPGTRLTVL.

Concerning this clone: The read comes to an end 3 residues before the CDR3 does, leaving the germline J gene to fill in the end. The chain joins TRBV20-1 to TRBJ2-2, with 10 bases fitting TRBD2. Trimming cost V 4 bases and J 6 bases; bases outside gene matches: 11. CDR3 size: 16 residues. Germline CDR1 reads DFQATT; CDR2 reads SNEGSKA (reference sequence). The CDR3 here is CSAISRAGGFPGELFF. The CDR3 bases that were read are TGCAGTGCTATCTCTCGAGCGGGGGGGTTCCCCGGGGAG.

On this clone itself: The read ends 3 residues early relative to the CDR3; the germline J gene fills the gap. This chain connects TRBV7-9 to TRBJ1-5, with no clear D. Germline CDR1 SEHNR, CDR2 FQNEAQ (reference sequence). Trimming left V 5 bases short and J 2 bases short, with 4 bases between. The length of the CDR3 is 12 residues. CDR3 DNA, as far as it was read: TGTGCCAGCAGCCGCGGCAATCAGCCC. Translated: CASSRGNQP. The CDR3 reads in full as CASSRGNQPQHF.

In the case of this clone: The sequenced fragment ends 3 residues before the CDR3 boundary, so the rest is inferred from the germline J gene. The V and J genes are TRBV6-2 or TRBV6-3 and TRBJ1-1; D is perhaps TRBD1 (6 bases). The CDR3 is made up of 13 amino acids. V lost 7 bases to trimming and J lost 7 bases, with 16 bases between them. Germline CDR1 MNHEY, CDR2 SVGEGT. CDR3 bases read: TGTGCCAGCACCATGACAGGTGGGGGTGAA. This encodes CASTMTGGGE. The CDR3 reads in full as CASTMTGGGEAFF.

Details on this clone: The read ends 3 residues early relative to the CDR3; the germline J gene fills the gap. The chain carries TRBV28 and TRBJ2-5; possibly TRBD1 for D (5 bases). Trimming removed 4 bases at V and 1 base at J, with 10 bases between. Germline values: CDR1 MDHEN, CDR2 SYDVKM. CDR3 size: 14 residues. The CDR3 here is CASSSQAFQETQYF. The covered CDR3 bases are TGTGCCAGCAGTTCACAGGCTTTCCAAGAGACC.

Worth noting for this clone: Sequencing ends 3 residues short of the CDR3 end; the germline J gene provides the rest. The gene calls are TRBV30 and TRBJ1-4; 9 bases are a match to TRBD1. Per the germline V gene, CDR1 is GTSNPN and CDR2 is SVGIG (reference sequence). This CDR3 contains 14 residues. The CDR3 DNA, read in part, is TGTGCCTGCCAAACGACAGGGGGAAATTCACCA. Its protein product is CACQTTGGNSP. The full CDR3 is CACQTTGGNSPLFF.

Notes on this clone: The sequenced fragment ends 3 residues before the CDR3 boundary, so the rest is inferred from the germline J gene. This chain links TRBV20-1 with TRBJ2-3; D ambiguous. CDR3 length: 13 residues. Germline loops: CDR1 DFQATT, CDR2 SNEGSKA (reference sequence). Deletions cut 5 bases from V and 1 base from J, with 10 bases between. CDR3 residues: CSARLPGTDTQYF. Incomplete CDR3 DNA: TGCAGTGCTCGCCTGCCGGGCACAGATACG.

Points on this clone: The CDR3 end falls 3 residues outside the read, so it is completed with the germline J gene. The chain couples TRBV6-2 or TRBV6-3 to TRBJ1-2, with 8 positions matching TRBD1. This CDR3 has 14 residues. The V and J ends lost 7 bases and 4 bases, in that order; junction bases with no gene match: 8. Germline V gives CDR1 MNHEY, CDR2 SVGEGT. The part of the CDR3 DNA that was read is TGTGCCAGCACTTCAGGGGGCCTGGTCTATGGC. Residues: CASTSGGLVYG. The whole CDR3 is CASTSGGLVYGYTF.

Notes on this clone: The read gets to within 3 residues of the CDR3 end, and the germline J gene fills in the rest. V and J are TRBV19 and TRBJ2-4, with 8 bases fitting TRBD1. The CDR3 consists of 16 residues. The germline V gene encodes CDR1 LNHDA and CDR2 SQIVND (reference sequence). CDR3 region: CASSITPWTGNYGQYF. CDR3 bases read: TGTGCCAGTAGTATCACCCCCTGGACAGGGAACTATGGT. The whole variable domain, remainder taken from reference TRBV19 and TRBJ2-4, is DGGITQSPKYLFRKEGQNVTLSCEQNLNHDAMYWYRQDPGQGLRLIYYSQIVNDFQKGDIAEGYSVSREKKESFPLTVTSAQKNPTAFYLCASSITPWTGNYGQYFGAGTRLSVL.

The CDR3 region is CASSETSGQPYEQYF. The sequenced CDR3 bases are TGTGCCAGCAGTGAAACTTCGGGACAGCCCTACGAG. The rearrangement links TRBV6-1 to TRBJ2-7, with 7 bases that match TRBD1. The read gets to within 3 residues of the CDR3 end, and the germline J gene fills in the rest. Trimming removed 2 bases from V and 2 bases from J; junction bases left unmatched: 6. CDR3 length equals 15 residues. The germline CDR1 and CDR2 sequences are MNHNS and SASEGT.

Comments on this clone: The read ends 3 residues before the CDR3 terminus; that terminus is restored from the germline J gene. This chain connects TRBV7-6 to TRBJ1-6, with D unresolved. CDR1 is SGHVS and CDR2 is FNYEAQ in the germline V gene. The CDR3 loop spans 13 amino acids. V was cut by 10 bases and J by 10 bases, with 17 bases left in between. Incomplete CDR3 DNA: TGTGCCACTACGACCTCGTGGGCGTCACCC. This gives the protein CATTTSWASP. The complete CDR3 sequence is CATTTSWASPLHF.

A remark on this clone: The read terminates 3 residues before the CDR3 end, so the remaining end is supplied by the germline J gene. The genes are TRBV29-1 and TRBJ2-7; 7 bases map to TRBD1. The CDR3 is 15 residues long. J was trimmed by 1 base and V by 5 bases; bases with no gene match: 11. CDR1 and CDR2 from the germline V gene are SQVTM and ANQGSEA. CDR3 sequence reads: CSVKGDRYKSYEQYF. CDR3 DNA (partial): TGCAGCGTTAAAGGGGACAGATACAAGTCCTACGAG.

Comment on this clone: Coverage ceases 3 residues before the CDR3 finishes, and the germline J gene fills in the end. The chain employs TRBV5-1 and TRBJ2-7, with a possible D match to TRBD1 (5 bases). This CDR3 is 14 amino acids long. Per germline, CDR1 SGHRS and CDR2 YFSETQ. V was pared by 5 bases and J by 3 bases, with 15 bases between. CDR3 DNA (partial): TGCGCCAGCAGTTGGCAGGGTCCCCTCTACGAG. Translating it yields CASSWQGPLYE. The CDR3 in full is CASSWQGPLYEQYF.

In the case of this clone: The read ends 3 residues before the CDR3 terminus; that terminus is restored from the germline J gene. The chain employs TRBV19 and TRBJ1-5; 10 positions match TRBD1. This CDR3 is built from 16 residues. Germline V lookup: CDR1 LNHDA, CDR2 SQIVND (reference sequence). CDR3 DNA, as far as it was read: TGTGCCAGTAGTAAGGGACAGGGGATCCACGGAGATCCC. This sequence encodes CASSKGQGIHGDP. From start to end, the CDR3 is CASSKGQGIHGDPQHF.

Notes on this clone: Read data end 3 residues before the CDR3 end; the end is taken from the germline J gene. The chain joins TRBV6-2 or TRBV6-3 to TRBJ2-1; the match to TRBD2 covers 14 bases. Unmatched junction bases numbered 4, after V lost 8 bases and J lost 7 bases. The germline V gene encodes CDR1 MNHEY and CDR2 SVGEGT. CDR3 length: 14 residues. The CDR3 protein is CASGTSGGGNEQFF. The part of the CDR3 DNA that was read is TGTGCCAGCGGGACTAGCGGGGGCGGGAATGAG.

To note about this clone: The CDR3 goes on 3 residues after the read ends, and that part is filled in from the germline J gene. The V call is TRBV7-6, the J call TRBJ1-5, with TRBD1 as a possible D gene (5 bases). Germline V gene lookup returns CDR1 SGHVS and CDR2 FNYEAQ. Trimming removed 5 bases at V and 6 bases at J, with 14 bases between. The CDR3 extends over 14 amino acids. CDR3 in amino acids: CASSHHAGSQPQHF. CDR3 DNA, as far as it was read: TGTGCCAGCAGCCACCATGCAGGGAGTCAGCCC.